Each of the 25 T cell receptor beta chains below was sequenced from the same sample in a study of T-cell reconstitution after alpha-beta-depleted transplantation in children. Library preparation (for TCRbeta) was performed with unique molecular identifiers. TCRdb processed the PCR reads anew with MiXCR; each CDR3 protein has one entry. This table has 70,000 to 95,000 distinct CDR3 sequences, around 16% appearing once. Here the sequenced sample was PBMCs, mostly from graft donor cells, taken 180 days after TCRalphabeta/CD19-depleted stem cell transplant. The receptors originated from a male patient aged 2-10 years who had a stem cell transplant for acute lymphoblastic leukemia, so the T cells may come from the graft donor.

This sequence joins TRBV7-9 and TRBJ2-5; no clear D gene. This CDR3 comprises 13 residues. V was cut by 6 bases and J by 1 base, with 9 bases left in between. Germline V gives CDR1 SEHNR, CDR2 FQNEAQ (reference sequence). CDR3 region: CASSSTVQETQYF. The DNA for the CDR3 is TGTGCCAGCAGTTCGACCGTCCAAGAGACCCAGTACTTC.

CDR3 amino acids: CASTWRTNTEAFF. CDR3 DNA: TGTGCCAGCACCTGGCGGACTAACACTGAAGCTTTCTTT. The chain couples TRBV12-3 or TRBV12-4 to TRBJ1-1; D remains ambiguous. The CDR3 is 13 residues long. The V end lost 7 bases, the J end lost 2 bases, and 11 bases lay between the germline ends.

This clonotype appeared a single time. The rearrangement links TRBV2 to TRBJ2-2, with D perhaps matching TRBD2 (5 bases). In germline, CDR1 is SNHLY, CDR2 FYNNEI. Deletions cut 5 bases from V and 4 bases from J, with 17 bases between. The CDR3 totals 16 residues. The CDR3 loop is CASSPRGSEGTGELFF. The CDR3, as DNA: TGTGCCAGCAGTCCAAGAGGGAGCGAAGGCACCGGGGAGCTGTTTTTT.

This clonotype was seen a few times. The rearrangement joins TRBV29-1 to TRBJ1-3; D ambiguous. Trimming cost V 4 bases and J 4 bases, with 11 bases left between them. CDR3 size: 13 residues. Germline CDR1 is SQVTM and CDR2 is ANQGSEA. The CDR3 is CSVAGPSGNTIYF. CDR3 DNA sequence: TGCAGCGTTGCAGGACCCTCCGGAAACACCATATATTTT.

The CDR3 here is CASSQAKAGDTEAFF. In nucleotides, the CDR3 is TGCGCCAGCAGCCAAGCGAAAGCGGGGGACACTGAAGCTTTCTTT. The chain links TRBV4-3 to TRBJ1-1; a weak D match, TRBD1 (5 bases). V lost 1 base and J 3 bases, leaving 12 bases between the germline ends. The CDR3 consists of 15 residues. Germline assignment: CDR1 LGHNA and CDR2 YSLEER.

Only a few counts were recorded for this clonotype. V and J are TRBV2 and TRBJ1-2, with D uncertain. V lost 4 bases and J lost 7, with 4 bases in between. Germline CDR1 and CDR2: SNHLY and FYNNEI. This CDR3 spans 10 amino acids. CDR3 residues: CASSGGGYTF. In nucleotides, the CDR3 is TGTGCCAGCAGTGGAGGTGGCTACACCTTC.

This clonotype came up many times. The chain carries TRBV7-7 and TRBJ1-3; D ambiguous. V was cut by 1 base and J by 6 bases, with 13 bases left in between. Germline CDR1 and CDR2: SSHAT and FNYEAQ (reference sequence). There are 15 residues in the CDR3. The CDR3 reads CASSLEAGAENTIYF. The CDR3 DNA is TGTGCCAGCAGCTTAGAGGCAGGTGCGGAAAACACCATATATTTT.

This clonotype was observed a few times. The chain links TRBV6-5 to TRBJ2-3; D ambiguous. This CDR3 is 14 amino acids long. Germline loops: CDR1 MNHEY, CDR2 SVGAGI. V shed 2 bases and J shed 0 bases, with 6 bases lying between them. CDR3 loop: CASSYVSSTDTQYF. CDR3 DNA sequence: TGTGCCAGCAGTTACGTCTCTAGCACAGATACGCAGTATTTT.

V and J are TRBV6-1 and TRBJ2-5, with D possibly matching TRBD1 (5 bases). V lost 6 bases, J lost 5 bases, and 19 bases lay in between. The V gene's germline CDR1 is MNHNS and CDR2 SASEGT. The CDR3 covers 15 residues. CDR3 in amino acids: CASRPQEGSGETQYF. In DNA, the CDR3 is TGTGCCAGCAGACCCCAGGAAGGCTCAGGGGAGACCCAGTACTTC.

The chain carries TRBV4-3 and TRBJ2-7; D not resolved. This CDR3 is built from 14 residues. The V gene's germline CDR1 is LGHNA and CDR2 YSLEER. V lost 4 bases to trimming and J lost 2 bases, with 12 bases between them. As DNA, the CDR3 is TGCGCCAGCAGCCTATCCGAATATACCTACGAGCAGTACTTC. This gives the protein CASSLSEYTYEQYF.

The chain combines TRBV9 with TRBJ2-1, with D possibly being TRBD1 or TRBD2 (6 bases each). The CDR3 loop spans 19 amino acids. Germline CDR1 and CDR2: SGDLS and YYNGEE. The V end was cut by 0 bases, the J end by 6 bases, with 25 bases between. The CDR3 nucleotides read TGTGCCAGCAGCGTAGGGCACAGGGCCGGGGCGGGGAGGTCCAATGAGCAGTTCTTC. Its translation: CASSVGHRAGAGRSNEQFF.

The rearrangement uses TRBV5-1 and TRBJ2-7, with D possibly matching TRBD1 (6 bases). Deletions cut 3 bases from V and 3 bases from J, with 10 bases between. CDR1 is SGHRS and CDR2 is YFSETQ in the germline V gene. The CDR3 has 13 amino acids. CDR3: CASSYTGIYEQYF. For the CDR3, the DNA is TGCGCCAGCAGCTACACAGGGATCTACGAGCAGTACTTC.

In this sample, this clonotype turned up a few times. This chain uses TRBV7-2 with TRBJ2-7, with 8 bases aligning to TRBD1. Germline trimming cut 3 bases from V and 5 bases from J; bases unmatched to any gene: 6. This CDR3 is built from 14 residues. Per germline, CDR1 SGHTA and CDR2 FQGNSA. In DNA, the CDR3 is TGTGCCAGCAGCTTTCAGGGGGCCTCGGACGAGCAGTACTTC. It translates to CASSFQGASDEQYF.

The rearrangement uses TRBV11-2 and TRBJ1-2; 10 bases agree with TRBD1. Germline CDR1 SGHAT, CDR2 FQNNGV. V shed 5 bases and J 0 bases; nucleotides not matched to a gene: 15. The CDR3 runs 19 residues. CDR3 protein: CASSARGTGAHIANYGYTF. The CDR3 DNA follows: TGTGCCAGCAGCGCCCGCGGGACAGGGGCTCATATAGCTAACTATGGCTACACCTTC. Supplemented by reference TRBV11-2 and TRBJ1-2, the full variable domain reads EAGVAQSPRYKIIEKRQSVAFWCNPISGHATLYWYQQILGQGPKLLIQFQNNGVVDDSQLPKDRFSAERLKGVDSTLKIQPAKLEDSAVYLCASSARGTGAHIANYGYTFGSGTRLTVV.

This chain connects TRBV7-6 to TRBJ1-1; tentatively, D is TRBD1 (5 bases). The V and J ends lost 8 bases and 3 bases respectively, with 13 bases between them. The germline V gene encodes CDR1 SGHVS and CDR2 FNYEAQ. The CDR3 runs 13 residues. The CDR3 DNA reads as TGTGCCAGCCGAAGGGCCAGGGACACTGAAGCTTTCTTT. Its translation: CASRRARDTEAFF.

This clonotype was seen a few times. This chain connects TRBV5-5 to TRBJ1-1, with 10 nucleotides matching TRBD1. CDR3 length: 14 residues. Germline CDR1 reads SGHKS; CDR2 reads YYEKEE (reference sequence). Trimming took 0 bases from V and 7 from J; bases not matched to a gene: 3. CDR3 in DNA: TGTGCCAGCAGCTTGGGGGGACAGGGGTATGAAGCTTTCTTT. Translated, it gives CASSLGGQGYEAFF.

This clonotype was counted only a few times. The V and J genes are TRBV20-1 and TRBJ1-6; D is unresolved. The germline V gene encodes CDR1 DFQATT and CDR2 SNEGSKA (reference sequence). The V gene lost 0 bases and the J gene lost 4 bases, with 10 bases spanning the gap. CDR3 length equals 15 residues. The CDR3 loop is CSARDPTGYNSPLHF. CDR3 in DNA: TGCAGTGCTAGAGATCCTACCGGATATAATTCACCCCTCCACTTT.

The V gene is TRBV5-1, the J gene TRBJ1-5; D ambiguous. The CDR3 loop spans 15 amino acids. Germline V lookup: CDR1 SGHRS, CDR2 YFSETQ. Trimming stripped 1 base from V and 0 bases from J, with 8 bases between. Here the CDR3 reads CASSLSGYSNQPQHF. For the CDR3, the DNA is TGCGCCAGCAGCTTGAGCGGATATAGCAATCAGCCCCAGCATTTT.

This chain links TRBV27 with TRBJ2-3, with D unresolved. Looked up from germline, CDR1 is MNHEY and CDR2 is SMNVEV (reference sequence). CDR3 size: 13 residues. V shed 3 bases and J shed 0 bases, with 4 bases lying between them. Here the CDR3 reads CASSFPSTDTQYF. CDR3 nucleotides: TGTGCCAGCAGTTTTCCTAGCACAGATACGCAGTATTTT.

V is TRBV12-3 or TRBV12-4 and J is TRBJ1-2; D perhaps matches TRBD1 (5 bases). CDR3 size: 15 residues. V gave up 1 base and J gave up 12 bases, with 21 bases separating them. CDR3 sequence reads: CASSLGSGPGIGDTF. DNA for the CDR3: TGTGCCAGCAGTTTAGGATCCGGGCCAGGGATAGGCGACACCTTC.

The rearrangement joins TRBV5-6 to TRBJ1-1; D is possibly TRBD1 (6 bases). Looked up from germline, CDR1 is SGHDT and CDR2 is YYEEEE. V lost 2 bases and J 4 bases, leaving 15 bases between the germline ends. This CDR3 is built from 15 residues. The DNA for the CDR3 is TGTGCCAGCAGCTTCCGGGGGGCTGGGGGCACTGAAGCTTTCTTT. Translation: CASSFRGAGGTEAFF.

The table lists this clonotype with a few counts. The chain employs TRBV9 and TRBJ2-6; no firm D call. Trimming left V 6 bases short and J 1 base short, with 2 bases between. The germline gives CDR1 SGDLS, CDR2 YYNGEE. The CDR3 length is 12 residues. The chain's CDR3 is CASTSGANVLTF. The DNA of the CDR3 is TGTGCCAGCACTTCTGGGGCCAACGTCCTGACTTTC.

The chain carries TRBV7-9 and TRBJ2-5; TRBD2 matches at 8 bases. This CDR3 is 14 amino acids long. The germline gives CDR1 SEHNR, CDR2 FQNEAQ (reference sequence). Trimming cost V 2 bases and J 5 bases; bases outside gene matches: 4. This CDR3 reads CASSLSGGSETQYF. DNA for the CDR3: TGTGCCAGCAGCTTATCGGGAGGGTCCGAGACCCAGTACTTC.

The table lists this clonotype with a few counts. The V gene is TRBV7-2, the J gene TRBJ1-1; D may be TRBD1 (5 bases). The CDR3 totals 12 residues. Between the trimmed V and J ends, which lost 10 bases and 0 bases, there was a span of 9 bases. Germline V gene data show CDR1 as SGHTA and CDR2 as FQGNSA. Here the CDR3 reads CATQGVNTEAFF. The CDR3 bases are TGTGCCACGCAGGGCGTGAACACTGAAGCTTTCTTT.

This clonotype turned up a few times. V and J are TRBV24-1 and TRBJ2-7, with no clear D. Trimming took 4 bases from V and 0 from J, leaving 3 bases between them. This CDR3 comprises 12 residues. CDR1 and CDR2 (germline): KGHDR, SFDVKD. Here the CDR3 DNA reads TGTGCCACCAGTGACACCTCCTACGAGCAGTACTTC. Protein: CATSDTSYEQYF.